This TCR beta chain is from a study of Graves' ophthalmopathy and Graves' hyperthyroidism. Background on the study: Hyperthyroidism counted as stable given no ophthalmopathy within 18 months of follow-up.

General observations from the study: Sensitivity reached 87.88% and specificity 81.08% for a 13-signature model separating ophthalmopathy from stable hyperthyroidism. Clonotypes were expanded in thyroid at above 0.001 frequency, and most also appeared in blood.

This clonotype was recorded at least ten times. The antigen is unknown. Hyperthyroidism in these 18- to 65-year-old patients was newly diagnosed, lasting under 2 months. The TCR beta CDR3 regions underwent amplification from RNA transcripts. The workflow started with a first-round RT-PCR run with HTBI primers and then moved on to a second-round multiplex PCR. Each CDR3 protein gets one entry after TCRdb re-called the multiplex PCR reads with MiXCR. The table lists about 550,000 distinct CDR3 sequences, under 45% of them singletons. The sequenced sample consisted of peripheral blood or thyroid tissue (not recorded which). The TCR sequence derives from an adult man with Graves' hyperthyroidism.

The CDR3 is CSARAPPGQGAARNTEAFF. CDR3 DNA sequence: TGCAGTGCTAGAGCCCCACCGGGACAGGGGGCCGCAAGGAACACTGAAGCTTTCTTT. The chain employs TRBV20-1 and TRBJ1-1; 12 bases map to TRBD1. From germline, CDR1 is DFQATT and CDR2 SNEGSKA (reference sequence). There are 19 residues in the CDR3. V dropped 1 base and J dropped 1; count of bases not matched to a gene: 13.